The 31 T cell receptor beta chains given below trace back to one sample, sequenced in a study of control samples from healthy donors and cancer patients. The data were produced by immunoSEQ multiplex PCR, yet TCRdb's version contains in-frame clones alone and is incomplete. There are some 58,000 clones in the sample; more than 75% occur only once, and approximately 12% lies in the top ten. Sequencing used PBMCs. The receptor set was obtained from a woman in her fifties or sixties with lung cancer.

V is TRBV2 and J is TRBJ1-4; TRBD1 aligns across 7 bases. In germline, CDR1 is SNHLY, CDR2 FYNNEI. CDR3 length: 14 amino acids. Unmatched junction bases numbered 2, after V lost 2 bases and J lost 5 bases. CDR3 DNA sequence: TGTGCCAGCAGTGAACAGGGGGGAAATGAAAAACTGTTTTTT. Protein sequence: CASSEQGGNEKLFF.

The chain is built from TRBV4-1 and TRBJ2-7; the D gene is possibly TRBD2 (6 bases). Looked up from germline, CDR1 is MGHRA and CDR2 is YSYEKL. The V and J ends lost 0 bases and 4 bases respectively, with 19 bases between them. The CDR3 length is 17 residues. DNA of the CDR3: TGCGCCAGCAGCCAAGAGGCTCTACTAGCTGGTAGATACGAGCAGTACTTC. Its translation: CASSQEALLAGRYEQYF.

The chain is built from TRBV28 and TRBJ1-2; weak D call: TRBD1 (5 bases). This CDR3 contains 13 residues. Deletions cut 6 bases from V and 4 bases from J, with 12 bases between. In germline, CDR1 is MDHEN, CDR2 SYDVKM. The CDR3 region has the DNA TGTGCCAGCAGCAAGGGACGAACCTATGGCTACACCTTC. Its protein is CASSKGRTYGYTF.

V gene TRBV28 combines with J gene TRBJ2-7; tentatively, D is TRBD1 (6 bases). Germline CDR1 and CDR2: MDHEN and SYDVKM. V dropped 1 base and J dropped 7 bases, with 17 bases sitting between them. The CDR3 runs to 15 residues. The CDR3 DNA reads TGTGCCAGCAGTTTATCAGGGGCCAACGGGGTGGAGCAGTACTTC. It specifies CASSLSGANGVEQYF.

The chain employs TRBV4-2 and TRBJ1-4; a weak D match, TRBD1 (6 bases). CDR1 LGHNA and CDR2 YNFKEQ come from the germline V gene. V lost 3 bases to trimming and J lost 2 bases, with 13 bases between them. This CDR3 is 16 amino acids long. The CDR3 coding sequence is TGTGCCAGCAGCCAGATGACAGGTTTGACTAATGAAAAACTGTTTTTT. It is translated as CASSQMTGLTNEKLFF.

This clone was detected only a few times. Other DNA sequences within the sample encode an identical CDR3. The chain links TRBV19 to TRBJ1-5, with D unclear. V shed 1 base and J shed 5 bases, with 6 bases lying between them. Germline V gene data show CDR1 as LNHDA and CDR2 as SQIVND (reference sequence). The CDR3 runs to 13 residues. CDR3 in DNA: TGTGCCAGTAGTATAGGTAGGGATCAGCCCCAGCATTTT. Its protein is CASSIGRDQPQHF.

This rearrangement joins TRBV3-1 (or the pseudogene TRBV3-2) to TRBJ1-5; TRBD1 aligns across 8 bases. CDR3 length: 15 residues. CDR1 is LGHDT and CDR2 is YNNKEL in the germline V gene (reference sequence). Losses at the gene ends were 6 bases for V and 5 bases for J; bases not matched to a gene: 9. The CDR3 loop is CASSLGTGEDQPQHF. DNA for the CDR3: TGTGCCAGCAGTCTCGGGACAGGAGAGGATCAGCCCCAGCATTTT.

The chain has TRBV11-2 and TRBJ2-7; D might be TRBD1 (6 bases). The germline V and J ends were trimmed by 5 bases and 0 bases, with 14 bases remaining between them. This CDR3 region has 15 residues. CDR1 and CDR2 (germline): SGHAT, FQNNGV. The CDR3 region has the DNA TGTGCCAGCAGCCGCGGAACAGGGTACTCCTACGAGCAGTACTTC. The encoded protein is CASSRGTGYSYEQYF.

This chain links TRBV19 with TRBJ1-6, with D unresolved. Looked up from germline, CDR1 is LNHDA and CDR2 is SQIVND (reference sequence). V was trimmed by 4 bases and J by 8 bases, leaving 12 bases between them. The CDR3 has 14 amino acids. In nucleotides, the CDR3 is TGTGCCAGTAGTAACCGGGGTGGGGATTCACCCCTCCACTTT. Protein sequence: CASSNRGGDSPLHF.

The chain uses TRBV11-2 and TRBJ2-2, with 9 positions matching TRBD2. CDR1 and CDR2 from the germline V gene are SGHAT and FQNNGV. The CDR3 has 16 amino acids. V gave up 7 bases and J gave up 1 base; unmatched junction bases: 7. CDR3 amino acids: CASTPSGGWNTGELFF. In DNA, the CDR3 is TGTGCCAGCACCCCGAGCGGGGGGTGGAACACCGGGGAGCTGTTTTTT.

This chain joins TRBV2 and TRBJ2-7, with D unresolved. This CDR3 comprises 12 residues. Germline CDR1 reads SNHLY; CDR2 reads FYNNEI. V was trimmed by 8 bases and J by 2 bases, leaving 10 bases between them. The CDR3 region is CASELLAYEQYF. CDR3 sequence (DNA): TGTGCCAGCGAGCTTTTGGCCTACGAGCAGTACTTC.

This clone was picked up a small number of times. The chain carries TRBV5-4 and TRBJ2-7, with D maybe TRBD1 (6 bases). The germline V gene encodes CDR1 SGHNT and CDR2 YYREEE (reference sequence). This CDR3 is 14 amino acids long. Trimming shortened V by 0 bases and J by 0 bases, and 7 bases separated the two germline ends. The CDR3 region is CASSLGGGSYEQYF. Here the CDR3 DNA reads TGTGCCAGCAGCTTGGGAGGGGGCTCCTACGAGCAGTACTTC. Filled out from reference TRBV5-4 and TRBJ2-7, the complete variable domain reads ETGVTQSPTHLIKTRGQQVTLRCSSQSGHNTVSWYQQALGQGPQFIFQYYREEENGRGNFPPRFSGLQFPNYSSELNVNALELDDSALYLCASSLGGGSYEQYFGPGTRLTVT.

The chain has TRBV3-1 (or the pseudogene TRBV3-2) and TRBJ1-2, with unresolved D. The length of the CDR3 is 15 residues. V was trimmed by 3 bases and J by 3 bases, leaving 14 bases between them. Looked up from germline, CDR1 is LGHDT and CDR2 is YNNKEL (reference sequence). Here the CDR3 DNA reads TGTGCCAGCAGCCAGTTCGTAGGGATCCACTATGGCTACACCTTC. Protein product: CASSQFVGIHYGYTF.

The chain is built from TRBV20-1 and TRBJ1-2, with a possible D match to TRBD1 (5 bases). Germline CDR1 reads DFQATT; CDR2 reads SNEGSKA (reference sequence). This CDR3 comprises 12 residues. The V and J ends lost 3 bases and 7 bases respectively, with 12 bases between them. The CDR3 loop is CSASSGVGGYTF. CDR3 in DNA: TGCAGTGCTAGTTCGGGGGTGGGTGGCTACACCTTC.

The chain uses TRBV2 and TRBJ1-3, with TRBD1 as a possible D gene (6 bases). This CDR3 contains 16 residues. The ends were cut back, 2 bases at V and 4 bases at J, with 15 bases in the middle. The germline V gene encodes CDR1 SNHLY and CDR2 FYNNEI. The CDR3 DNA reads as TGTGCCAGCAGTGAACTCGGGGGCGCGAGCGGAAACACCATATATTTT. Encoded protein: CASSELGGASGNTIYF.

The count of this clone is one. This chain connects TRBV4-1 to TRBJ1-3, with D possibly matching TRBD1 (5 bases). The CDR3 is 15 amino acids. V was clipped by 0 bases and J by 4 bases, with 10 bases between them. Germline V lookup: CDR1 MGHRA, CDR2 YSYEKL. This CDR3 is CASSQEATAGNTIYF. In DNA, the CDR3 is TGCGCCAGCAGCCAAGAGGCGACAGCAGGAAACACCATATATTTT.

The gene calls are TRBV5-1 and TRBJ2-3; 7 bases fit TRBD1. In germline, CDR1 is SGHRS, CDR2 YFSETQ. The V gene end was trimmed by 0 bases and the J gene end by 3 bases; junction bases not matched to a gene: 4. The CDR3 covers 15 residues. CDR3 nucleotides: TGCGCCAGCAGCTTGGGGGGACAGAGTACAGATACGCAGTATTTT. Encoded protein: CASSLGGQSTDTQYF.

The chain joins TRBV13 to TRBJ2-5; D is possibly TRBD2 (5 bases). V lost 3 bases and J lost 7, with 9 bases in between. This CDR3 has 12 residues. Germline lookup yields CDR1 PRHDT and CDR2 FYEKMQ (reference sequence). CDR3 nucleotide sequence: TGTGCCAGCAGCTTTTCGGGAACGACCCAGTACTTC. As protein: CASSFSGTTQYF.

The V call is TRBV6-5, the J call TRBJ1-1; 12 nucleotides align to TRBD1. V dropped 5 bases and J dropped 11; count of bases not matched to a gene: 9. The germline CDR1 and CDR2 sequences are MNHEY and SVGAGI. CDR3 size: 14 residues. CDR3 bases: TGTGCCAGCAGTCTCTCGGGACAGGGGGCGGAGGCTTTCTTT. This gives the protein CASSLSGQGAEAFF.

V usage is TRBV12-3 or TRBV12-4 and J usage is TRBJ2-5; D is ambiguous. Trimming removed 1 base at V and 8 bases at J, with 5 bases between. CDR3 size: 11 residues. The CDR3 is CASSLGVTQYF. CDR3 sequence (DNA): TGTGCCAGCAGTTTAGGTGTAACCCAGTACTTC.

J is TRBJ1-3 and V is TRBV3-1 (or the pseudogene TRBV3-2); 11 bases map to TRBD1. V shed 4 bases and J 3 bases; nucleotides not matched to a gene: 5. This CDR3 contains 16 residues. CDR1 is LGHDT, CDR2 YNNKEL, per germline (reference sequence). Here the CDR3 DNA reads TGTGCCAGCAGCCGCCGGACAGGGGGCTTTGGAAACACCATATATTTT. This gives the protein CASSRRTGGFGNTIYF.

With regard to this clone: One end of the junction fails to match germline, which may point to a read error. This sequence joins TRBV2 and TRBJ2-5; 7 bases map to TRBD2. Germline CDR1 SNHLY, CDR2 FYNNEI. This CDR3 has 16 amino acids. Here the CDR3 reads CARSDLGGTGGETQYF. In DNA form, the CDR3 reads TGTGCCCGCAGTGACTTGGGAGGGACGGGCGGGGAGACCCAGTACTTC.

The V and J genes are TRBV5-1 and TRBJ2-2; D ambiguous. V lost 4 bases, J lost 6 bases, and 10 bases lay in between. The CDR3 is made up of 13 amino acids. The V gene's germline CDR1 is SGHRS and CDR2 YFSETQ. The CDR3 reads CASSGVQAGELFF. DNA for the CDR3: TGCGCCAGCAGCGGGGTTCAGGCCGGGGAGCTGTTTTTT.

CDR3 sequence: CASSRETQYF. DNA of the CDR3: TGTGCCAGCAGCCGGGAGACCCAGTACTTC. The chain links TRBV3-1 (or the pseudogene TRBV3-2) to TRBJ2-5; no clear D. Germline CDR1 and CDR2: LGHDT and YNNKEL (reference sequence). The CDR3 runs to 10 residues. Deletions cut 4 bases from V and 5 bases from J, with 2 bases between.

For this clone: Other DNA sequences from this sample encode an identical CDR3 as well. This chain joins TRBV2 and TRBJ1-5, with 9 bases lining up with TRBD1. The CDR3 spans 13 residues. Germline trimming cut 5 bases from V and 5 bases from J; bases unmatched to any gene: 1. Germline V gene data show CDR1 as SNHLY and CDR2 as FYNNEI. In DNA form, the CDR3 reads TGTGCCAGCAGTCGGACAGGGGATCAGCCCCAGCATTTT. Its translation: CASSRTGDQPQHF.

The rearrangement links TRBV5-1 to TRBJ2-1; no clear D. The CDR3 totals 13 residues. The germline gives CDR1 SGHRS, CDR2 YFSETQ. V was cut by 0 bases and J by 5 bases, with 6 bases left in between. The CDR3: CASSLGWNNEQFF. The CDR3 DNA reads TGCGCCAGCAGCTTGGGCTGGAACAATGAGCAGTTCTTC.

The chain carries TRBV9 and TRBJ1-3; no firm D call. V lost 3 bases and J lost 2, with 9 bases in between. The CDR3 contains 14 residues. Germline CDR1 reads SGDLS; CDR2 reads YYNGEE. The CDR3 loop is CASSGDTTGNTIYF. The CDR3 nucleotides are TGTGCCAGCAGCGGAGACACTACTGGAAACACCATATATTTT.

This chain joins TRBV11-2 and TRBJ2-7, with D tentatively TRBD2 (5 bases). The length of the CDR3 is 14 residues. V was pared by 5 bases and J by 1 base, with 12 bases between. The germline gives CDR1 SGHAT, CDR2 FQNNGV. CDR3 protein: CASSAPRGSYEQYF. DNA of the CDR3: TGTGCCAGCAGCGCCCCCCGGGGTTCCTACGAGCAGTACTTC.

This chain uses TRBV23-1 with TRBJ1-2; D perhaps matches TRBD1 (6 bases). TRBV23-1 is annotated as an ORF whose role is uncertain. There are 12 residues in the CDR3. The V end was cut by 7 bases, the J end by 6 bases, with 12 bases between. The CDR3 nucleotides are TGCGCCAGCACCCGGGACACGGATGGCTACACCTTC. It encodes CASTRDTDGYTF.

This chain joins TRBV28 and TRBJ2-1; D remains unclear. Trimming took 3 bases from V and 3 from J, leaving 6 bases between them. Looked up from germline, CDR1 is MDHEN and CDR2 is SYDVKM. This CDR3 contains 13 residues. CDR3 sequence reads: CASSLLGYNEQFF. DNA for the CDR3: TGTGCCAGCAGTTTGTTGGGCTACAATGAGCAGTTCTTC.

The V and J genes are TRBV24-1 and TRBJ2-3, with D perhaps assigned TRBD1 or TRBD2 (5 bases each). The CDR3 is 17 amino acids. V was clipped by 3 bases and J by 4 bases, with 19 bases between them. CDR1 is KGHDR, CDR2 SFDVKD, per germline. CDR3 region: CATSDAPGRPHADTQYF. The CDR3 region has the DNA TGTGCCACCAGTGATGCACCGGGACGCCCGCACGCAGATACGCAGTATTTT.